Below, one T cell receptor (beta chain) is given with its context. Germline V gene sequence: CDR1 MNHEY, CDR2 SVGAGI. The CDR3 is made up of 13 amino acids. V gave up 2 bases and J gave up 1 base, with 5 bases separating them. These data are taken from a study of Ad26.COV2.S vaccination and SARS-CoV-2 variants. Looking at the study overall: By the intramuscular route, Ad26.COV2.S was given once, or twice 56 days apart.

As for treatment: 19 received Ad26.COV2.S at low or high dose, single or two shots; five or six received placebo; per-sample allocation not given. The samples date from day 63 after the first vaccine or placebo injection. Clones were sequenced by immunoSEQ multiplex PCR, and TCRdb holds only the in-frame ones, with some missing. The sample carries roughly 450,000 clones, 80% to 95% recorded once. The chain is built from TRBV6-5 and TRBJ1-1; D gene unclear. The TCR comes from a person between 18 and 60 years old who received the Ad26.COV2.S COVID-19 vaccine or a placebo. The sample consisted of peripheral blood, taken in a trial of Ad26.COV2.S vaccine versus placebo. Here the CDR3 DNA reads TGTGCCAGCAGTTACGAGGGGAACACTGAAGCTTTCTTT. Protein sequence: CASSYEGNTEAFF.